This entry lists 9 T cell receptor beta chains sequenced from one sample in a study of cytomegalovirus exposure and HLA in healthy donors. Both 60 Vbeta primers and 13 Jbeta primers went into the PCR. This table comes from immunoSEQ multiplex PCR, and its TCRdb copy is limited to in-frame clones, with some not included. In the table there are some 140,000 clones, about two thirds of which are singletons. Sequencing used PBMCs. The receptor set was obtained from a man over 45 in good health and CMV-seropositive.

The rearrangement uses TRBV15 and TRBJ1-6, with 7 positions matching TRBD1. J was trimmed by 7 bases and V by 2 bases; bases with no gene match: 5. Looked up from germline, CDR1 is LNHNV and CDR2 is YYDKDF (reference sequence). There are 15 residues in the CDR3. CDR3 residues: CATSRRTGENSPLHF. The CDR3 coding sequence is TGTGCCACCAGCAGACGCACAGGGGAAAATTCACCCCTCCACTTT.

Only a few counts were recorded for this clone. This rearrangement joins TRBV5-1 to TRBJ2-1; TRBD1 aligns across 7 bases. The CDR3 runs 15 residues. CDR1 SGHRS and CDR2 YFSETQ come from the germline V gene. The J segment lost 0 bases and the V segment lost 3 bases, leaving 3 bases of the junction unmatched. The CDR3 spells CASSYGDSSYNEQFF. The CDR3 nucleotides are TGCGCCAGCAGCTATGGGGACAGCTCCTACAATGAGCAGTTCTTC.

The CDR3, as DNA: TGTGCCAGCAGCGTGACAGGGGTCAATGAGCAGTTCTTC. Residues: CASSVTGVNEQFF. V is TRBV6-5 and J is TRBJ2-1, with TRBD1 identical over 8 bases. The germline gives CDR1 MNHEY, CDR2 SVGAGI. V trimming: 6 bases; J trimming: 6 bases; junction bases outside the gene matches: 4. The CDR3 has 13 residues.

The chain couples TRBV27 to TRBJ1-5, with 7 bases aligning to TRBD1. The V segment lost 5 bases and the J segment 3 bases; nucleotides outside the gene matches: 7. Germline V gene data show CDR1 as MNHEY and CDR2 as SMNVEV (reference sequence). The CDR3 covers 15 residues. For the CDR3, the DNA is TGTGCCAGCAGTGCCCGACAGGGAAACAATCAGCCCCAGCATTTT. It is translated as CASSARQGNNQPQHF.

The gene calls are TRBV9 and TRBJ2-3; no clear D gene. V was clipped by 4 bases and J by 6 bases, with 15 bases between them. The germline V gene encodes CDR1 SGDLS and CDR2 YYNGEE. The CDR3 has 14 residues. The CDR3 DNA sequence: TGTGCCAGCAGCCTTAGAAGTCGTGAGGATACGCAGTATTTT. Its translation: CASSLRSREDTQYF.

The V and J genes are TRBV7-8 and TRBJ2-7, with 7 bases aligning to TRBD1. The CDR3 is 15 residues long. The J segment lost 1 base and the V segment lost 5 bases, leaving 8 bases of the junction unmatched. Germline V CDR1 and CDR2: SGHVS, FQNEAQ. The CDR3 here is CASSRTGAGSYEQYF. The CDR3 DNA reads TGTGCCAGCAGCCGGACAGGCGCTGGGTCCTACGAGCAGTACTTC.

The chain couples TRBV13 to TRBJ2-1; 7 nucleotides agree with TRBD1. This CDR3 comprises 15 residues. Germline lookup yields CDR1 PRHDT and CDR2 FYEKMQ (reference sequence). The J segment lost 4 bases and the V segment lost 1 base, leaving 4 bases of the junction unmatched. The CDR3 loop reads CASSLEQGFYNEQFF. CDR3 in DNA: TGTGCCAGCAGCTTAGAACAGGGGTTTTACAATGAGCAGTTCTTC.

This clone has just a few counts. V is TRBV11-2 and J is TRBJ2-2; D might be TRBD1 (5 bases). V was cut by 2 bases and J by 6 bases, with 7 bases left in between. Germline values: CDR1 SGHAT, CDR2 FQNNGV. The CDR3 covers 13 residues. DNA of the CDR3: TGTGCCAGCAGCTTATGGGGCCCCGGGGAGCTGTTTTTT. This encodes CASSLWGPGELFF.

The V and J genes are TRBV7-9 and TRBJ2-7, with 10 positions matching TRBD1. Germline lookup yields CDR1 SEHNR and CDR2 FQNEAQ (reference sequence). Trimming removed 3 bases from V and 1 base from J; junction bases left unmatched: 6. The CDR3 length is 16 residues. CDR3 protein: CASSFPGQGWSYEQYF. The CDR3 region has the DNA TGTGCCAGCAGCTTCCCGGGACAGGGGTGGTCCTACGAGCAGTACTTC.